The 16 T cell receptor beta chains below come from one sample, sequenced in a study of regulatory T cells in long-lasting Graves disease. The TCR beta library used iRepertoire HTBI primers with Arm-PCR amplification of CDR3. Using its own MiXCR run on the multiplex PCR reads, TCRdb lists one record per CDR3 protein. The table shows roughly 450,000 distinct CDR3 sequences, with around a fifth occurring only once. The time point is: persistent/refractory GD, antithyroid drugs over 5 years with positive TRAb. PBMC-extracted RNA yielded the TCR library. Sequences were derived from peripheral blood mononuclear cells (PBMCs), sampled when the disease was refractory, from a patient treated with antithyroid drugs. The origin of the receptors is a female donor with Graves disease.

This clonotype has at least ten counts. The genes are TRBV2 and TRBJ1-1; no clear D. From germline, CDR1 is SNHLY and CDR2 FYNNEI. Deletions cut 7 bases from V and 0 bases from J, with 6 bases between. This CDR3 has 12 residues. The DNA of the CDR3 is TGTGCCAGCACCCGAGTGAACACTGAAGCTTTCTTT. It specifies CASTRVNTEAFF.

V usage is TRBV30 and J usage is TRBJ2-2, with no clear D. The CDR3 length is 13 residues. Trimming took off 0 bases at V and 7 bases at J, with 9 bases between the two ends. CDR1 and CDR2 from the germline V gene are GTSNPN and SVGIG (reference sequence). The DNA of the CDR3 is TGTGCCTGGAGTGTTGGAGTGATCGGGGAGCTGTTTTTT. It specifies CAWSVGVIGELFF. The full variable domain, its missing parts supplied by reference TRBV30 and TRBJ2-2, is SQTIHQWPATLVQPVGSPLSLECTVEGTSNPNLYWYRQAAGRGLQLLFYSVGIGQISSEVPQNLSASRPQDRQFILSSKKLLLSDSGFYLCAWSVGVIGELFFGEGSRLTVL.

This clonotype appeared once. One junction end does not reproduce the germline sequence, and a read error may be involved. The V call is TRBV6-4, the J call TRBJ1-5; D unclear. This CDR3 has 16 amino acids. Germline V gene data show CDR1 as MRHNA and CDR2 as SNTAGT. The CDR3 loop is CASSYSFGENNQPQHF. CDR3 coding DNA: TGTGCCAGCAGTTACTCTTTCGGGGAGAACAATCAGCCCCAGCATTTT.

This chain connects TRBV12-3 or TRBV12-4 to TRBJ1-3; no clear D gene. V gave up 6 bases and J gave up 2 bases, with 17 bases separating them. This CDR3 region has 16 residues. DNA for the CDR3: TGTGCCAGCAGCTCCACCCGGAATTCGGCTGGAAACACCATATATTTT. Protein product: CASSSTRNSAGNTIYF.

There are a few counts of this clonotype. J is TRBJ1-1 and V is TRBV5-1, with 9 bases identical to TRBD1. CDR1 is SGHRS, CDR2 YFSETQ, per germline. J gave up 5 bases and V 3 bases, and 11 bases lay outside the gene matches. This CDR3 comprises 16 residues. As DNA, the CDR3 is TGCGCCAGCAGCTCCGGACAGGGGCCGGGGAAGACTGAAGCTTTCTTT. Residues: CASSSGQGPGKTEAFF.

This clonotype came up a few times. The V gene is TRBV7-9, the J gene TRBJ1-5; 8 bases match TRBD1. The CDR3 runs 14 residues. J gave up 6 bases and V 3 bases, and 4 bases lay outside the gene matches. Per germline, CDR1 SEHNR and CDR2 FQNEAQ (reference sequence). The CDR3 here is CASSFPGQAQPQHF. As DNA, the CDR3 is TGTGCCAGCAGCTTCCCGGGACAGGCTCAGCCCCAGCATTTT.

This clonotype was counted many times. The CDR3 bases are TGTGCCACCAGTGAGCACCAGGGGTACGAGCAGTACTTC. Its translation is CATSEHQGYEQYF. This chain connects TRBV24-1 to TRBJ2-7, with D possibly matching TRBD1 (6 bases). The CDR3 has 13 residues. Per the germline V gene, CDR1 is KGHDR and CDR2 is SFDVKD. Trimming stripped 4 bases from V and 4 bases from J, with 10 bases between.

This clonotype appeared a single time. V usage is TRBV5-1 and J usage is TRBJ2-1; possible D gene TRBD1, 5 bases. V was cut by 1 base and J by 10 bases, with 15 bases left in between. This CDR3 is 14 amino acids long. The V gene's germline CDR1 is SGHRS and CDR2 YFSETQ. Here the CDR3 DNA reads TGCGCCAGCAGCTTGTCACTTAGACAGCTAGAGCAGTTCTTC. Protein product: CASSLSLRQLEQFF. Using reference TRBV5-1 and TRBJ2-1 for the parts outside the CDR3, the full variable domain is KAGVTQTPRYLIKTRGQQVTLSCSPISGHRSVSWYQQTPGQGLQFLFEYFSETQRNKGNFPGRFSGRQFSNSRSEMNVSTLELGDSALYLCASSLSLRQLEQFFGPGTRLTVL.

This clonotype has more than one count but fewer than ten. J is TRBJ1-1 and V is TRBV29-1; 8 bases map to TRBD1. V lost 6 bases and J lost 5; bases outside the gene matches: 5. The CDR3 sequence is 12 residues long. Germline values: CDR1 SQVTM, CDR2 ANQGSEA. CDR3 in DNA: TGCAGCGTAAGGACAGGGCGGACTGAAGCTTTCTTT. This codes for CSVRTGRTEAFF.

This sequence joins TRBV30 and TRBJ2-2; D unresolved. Germline CDR1 is GTSNPN and CDR2 is SVGIG (reference sequence). This CDR3 has 12 residues. Trimming took 2 bases from V and 6 from J, leaving 7 bases between them. As DNA, the CDR3 is TGTGCCTGGAGTCTAATCGCCGGGGAGCTGTTTTTT. Amino acid sequence: CAWSLIAGELFF.

The chain carries TRBV20-1 and TRBJ1-1, with TRBD1 as a possible D gene (5 bases). Per germline, CDR1 DFQATT and CDR2 SNEGSKA (reference sequence). Trimming left V 1 base short and J 0 bases short, with 15 bases between. The CDR3 spans 16 residues. The CDR3 here is CSARVLFRELNTEAFF. In DNA form, the CDR3 reads TGCAGTGCTAGAGTCTTATTCAGGGAACTGAACACTGAAGCTTTCTTT.

This clonotype was counted ten times or more. The rearrangement joins TRBV28 to TRBJ1-5; 12 bases fit TRBD1. V lost 5 bases, J lost 7 bases, and 6 bases stayed unmatched. The CDR3 is made up of 15 amino acids. Germline V CDR1 and CDR2: MDHEN, SYDVKM. For the CDR3, the DNA is TGTGCCAGCAGTCCGGGACAGGGGGCATGGCAGCCCCAGCATTTT. Protein: CASSPGQGAWQPQHF.

This clonotype appeared many times. The chain links TRBV29-1 to TRBJ1-2; 10 bases match TRBD1. J gave up 2 bases and V 5 bases, and 2 bases lay outside the gene matches. The CDR3 contains 13 residues. Germline V gene sequence: CDR1 SQVTM, CDR2 ANQGSEA. This CDR3 is CSVQTGGNYGYTF. The CDR3 DNA sequence: TGCAGCGTTCAGACAGGGGGCAACTATGGCTACACCTTC.

In its sample, this clonotype was seen a few times. V and J are TRBV27 and TRBJ1-1; D not certain. CDR3 length equals 13 residues. V dropped 1 base and J dropped 5 bases, with 8 bases sitting between them. Per germline, CDR1 MNHEY and CDR2 SMNVEV (reference sequence). CDR3 protein: CASSLLFGTEAFF. Here the CDR3 DNA reads TGTGCCAGCAGTTTATTATTCGGGACTGAAGCTTTCTTT.

This clonotype was seen a handful of times. The J gene is TRBJ2-3, the V gene TRBV30; D gene ambiguous. There are 12 residues in the CDR3. Germline values: CDR1 GTSNPN, CDR2 SVGIG (reference sequence). Trimming shortened V by 3 bases and J by 2 bases, and 6 bases separated the two germline ends. In DNA form, the CDR3 reads TGTGCCTGGAGAAGAGTCACAGATACGCAGTATTTT. It codes for CAWRRVTDTQYF.

This clonotype was found many times. This chain connects TRBV6-1 to TRBJ2-7; 7 nucleotides line up with TRBD1. Trimming removed 8 bases from V and 4 bases from J; junction bases left unmatched: 8. The germline V gene has CDR1 MNHNS and CDR2 SASEGT. The CDR3 loop spans 13 amino acids. The CDR3 region has the DNA TGTGCCAGCTGCTCGGGGACAGAATACGAGCAGTACTTC. Translation: CASCSGTEYEQYF.